The clone carrying this T cell receptor beta chain was observed a few times. Its antigen is still unknown. This sample is part of a study of post-analysis software for immune sequencing data. This CDR3 spans 13 amino acids. Looked up from germline, CDR1 is SGHVS and CDR2 is FQNEAQ. V lost 8 bases and J lost 9; bases outside the gene matches: 7. Study-wide results and caveats: The study found TRBV5-6, TRBV5-1 and TRBV20-1 among five or six TRBV segments more frequent in patients than controls.

Unique molecular identifiers were carried by the TCR beta cDNA libraries. From approximately 0.95 to 9.8 million T cells, 400,000 to 500,000 cDNA molecules were obtained. TCRdb passed the PCR reads through MiXCR, listing each CDR3 protein once. The sample includes 700,000 to 800,000 distinct CDR3 sequences, roughly 29% seen only once; the top ten take more than 0.45%. Sequencing was carried out using blood. The V gene is TRBV7-8, the J gene TRBJ2-1; 10 nucleotides match TRBD1. This sequence was found in a girl aged 10-17 years with multiple sclerosis. The chain's CDR3 is CASGRDRGTEQFF. CDR3 coding DNA: TGTGCCAGCGGCCGGGACAGGGGTACTGAGCAGTTCTTC. Filled out from reference TRBV7-8 and TRBJ2-1, the complete variable domain reads GAGVSQSPRYKVAKRGQDVALRCDPISGHVSLFWYQQALGQGPEFLTYFQNEAQLDKSGLPSDRFFAERPEGSVSTLKIQRTQQEDSAVYLCASGRDRGTEQFFGPGTRLTVL.